The 7 T cell receptor beta chains in this list originate from one sample, sequenced in a study of blood T cell repertoires in COVID-19 (dated by TCRdb to about 2020). Library generation was performed with the immunoSEQ multiplex PCR assay. Not all clones reach the TCRdb copy of this immuneACCESS table, which keeps in-frame sequences only. Checked studies attribute under half of the gap to unresolved V genes and leave the rest unexplained. The sample records approximately 75,000 clones, about 86% of which are singletons. The biggest ten clones account for over 6% of the sample. Sequencing was carried out using peripheral blood. The receptors derive from an elderly man with COVID-19, enrolled during active disease.

The table lists this clone with a count of one. The J gene is TRBJ1-6, the V gene TRBV7-2, with no clear D. The ends were cut back, 3 bases at V and 7 bases at J, with 13 bases in the middle. CDR1 and CDR2 from the germline V gene are SGHTA and FQGNSA. CDR3 length: 15 amino acids. The CDR3 is CASSFSLDWNSPLHF. The CDR3 DNA follows: TGTGCCAGCAGCTTCTCTCTAGACTGGAATTCACCCCTCCACTTT.

The V call is TRBV15, the J call TRBJ1-2; D is possibly TRBD1 (5 bases). Germline assignment: CDR1 LNHNV and CDR2 YYDKDF (reference sequence). The CDR3 has 18 residues. V was pared by 1 base and J by 3 bases, with 21 bases between. This chain's CDR3 is CATSRGSGGGIGYYGYTF. The CDR3 DNA is TGTGCCACCAGCAGAGGTTCGGGGGGAGGGATCGGGTACTATGGCTACACCTTC.

The chain has TRBV5-1 and TRBJ1-2; 9 bases fit TRBD1. This CDR3 has 14 residues. The J segment lost 8 bases and the V segment lost 1 base, leaving 6 bases of the junction unmatched. Germline V gene lookup returns CDR1 SGHRS and CDR2 YFSETQ. CDR3: CASSLSTGGIGYTF. The DNA for the CDR3 is TGCGCCAGCAGCTTGAGTACAGGGGGCATCGGCTACACCTTC.

The V and J genes are TRBV2 and TRBJ1-4; the match to TRBD1 covers 8 bases. V dropped 6 bases and J dropped 8; count of bases not matched to a gene: 8. This CDR3 comprises 14 residues. Germline CDR1 is SNHLY and CDR2 is FYNNEI. The CDR3 DNA reads as TGTGCCAGCAGGGACAGGGAAGGGAAAGAAAAACTGTTTTTT. Translating it yields CASRDREGKEKLFF.

The J gene is TRBJ1-1, the V gene TRBV11-3, with D tentatively TRBD1 (5 bases). Germline V lookup: CDR1 SGHNT, CDR2 YENEEA. The CDR3 has 15 residues. Deletions cut 8 bases from V and 3 bases from J, with 19 bases between. The CDR3 bases are TGTGCCAGCGTCCATGATCCAGGGATTGACACTGAAGCTTTCTTT. Its protein product is CASVHDPGIDTEAFF.

This chain uses TRBV5-6 with TRBJ1-4, with D perhaps matching TRBD1 (6 bases). Germline CDR1 is SGHDT and CDR2 is YYEEEE. Trimming left V 7 bases short and J 8 bases short, with 15 bases between. The CDR3 sequence is 13 residues long. The CDR3 DNA sequence: TGTGCCAGCGCAATGGGGGGGCGAGAAAAACTGTTTTTT. The encoded protein is CASAMGGREKLFF.

The rearrangement links TRBV2 to TRBJ2-7; TRBD1 aligns across 7 bases. Per the germline V gene, CDR1 is SNHLY and CDR2 is FYNNEI. This CDR3 is built from 14 residues. Unmatched junction bases numbered 10, after V lost 6 bases and J lost 5 bases. The CDR3 sequence: CASREDRWKDEQYF. CDR3 coding DNA: TGTGCCAGCAGGGAGGACAGGTGGAAGGACGAGCAGTACTTC.